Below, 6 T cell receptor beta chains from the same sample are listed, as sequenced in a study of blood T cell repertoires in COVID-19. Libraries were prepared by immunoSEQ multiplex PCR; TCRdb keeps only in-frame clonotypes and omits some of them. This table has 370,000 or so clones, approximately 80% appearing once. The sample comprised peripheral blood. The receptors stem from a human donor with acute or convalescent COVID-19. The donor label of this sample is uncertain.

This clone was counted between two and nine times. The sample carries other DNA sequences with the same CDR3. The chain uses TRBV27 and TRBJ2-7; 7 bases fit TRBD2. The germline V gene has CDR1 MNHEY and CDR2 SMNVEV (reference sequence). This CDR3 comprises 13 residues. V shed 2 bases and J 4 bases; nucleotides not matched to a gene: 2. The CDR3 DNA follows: TGTGCCAGCAGTTTAGGCGGGAGTTACGAGCAGTACTTC. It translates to CASSLGGSYEQYF.

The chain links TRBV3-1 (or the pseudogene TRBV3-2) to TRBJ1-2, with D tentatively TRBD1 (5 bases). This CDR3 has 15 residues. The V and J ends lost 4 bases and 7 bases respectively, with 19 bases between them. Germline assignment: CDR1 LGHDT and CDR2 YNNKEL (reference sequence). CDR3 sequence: CASSLRAGSGGGYTF. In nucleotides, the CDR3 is TGTGCCAGCAGCCTGAGGGCAGGGTCGGGAGGTGGCTACACCTTC.

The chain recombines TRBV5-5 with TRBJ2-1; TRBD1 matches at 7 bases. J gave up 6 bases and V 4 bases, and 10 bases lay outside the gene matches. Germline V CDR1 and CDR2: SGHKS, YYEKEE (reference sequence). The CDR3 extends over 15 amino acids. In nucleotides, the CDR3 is TGTGCCAGCAGCCCCGACAGGGCTATCGGCAATGAGCAGTTCTTC. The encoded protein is CASSPDRAIGNEQFF. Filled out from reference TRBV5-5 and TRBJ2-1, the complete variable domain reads DAGVTQSPTHLIKTRGQQVTLRCSPISGHKSVSWYQQVLGQGPQFIFQYYEKEERGRGNFPDRFSARQFPNYSSELNVNALLLGDSALYLCASSPDRAIGNEQFFGPGTRLTVL.

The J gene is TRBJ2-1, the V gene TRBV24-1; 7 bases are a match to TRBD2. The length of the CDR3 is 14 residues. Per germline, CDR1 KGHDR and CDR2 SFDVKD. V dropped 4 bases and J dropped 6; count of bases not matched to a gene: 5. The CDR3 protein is CATSEGGNRNEQFF. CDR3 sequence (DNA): TGTGCCACCAGTGAGGGGGGGAATCGCAATGAGCAGTTCTTC.

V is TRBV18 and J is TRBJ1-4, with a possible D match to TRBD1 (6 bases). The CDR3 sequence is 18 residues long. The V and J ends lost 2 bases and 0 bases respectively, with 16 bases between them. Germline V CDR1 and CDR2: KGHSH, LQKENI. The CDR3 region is CASSPDERTAATNEKLFF. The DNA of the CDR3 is TGTGCCAGCTCACCAGACGAACGGACAGCAGCAACTAATGAAAAACTGTTTTTT.

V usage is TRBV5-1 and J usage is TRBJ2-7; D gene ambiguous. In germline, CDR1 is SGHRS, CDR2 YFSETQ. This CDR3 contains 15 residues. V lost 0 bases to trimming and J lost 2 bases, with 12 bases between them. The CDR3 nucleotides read TGCGCCAGCAGCTTGGGCCCAGGATCGACCTACGAGCAGTACTTC. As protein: CASSLGPGSTYEQYF.